This T cell receptor beta chain was captured by sequencing in a study of blood T cell repertoires in COVID-19. Study information: Sites across the United States, Italy and Spain contributed samples from acute and convalescent COVID-19. The cDNA or gDNA used as material had been derived from T cells, B-cell-depleted T cells, or PBMCs.

Original processing notes: Estimated nucleated cell counts came from reference gene primer amplification. Here immunoSEQ multiplex PCR was the method, and the copy in TCRdb shows in-frame clones only, minus some. The D gene and trimming were derived from the DNA, and the V and J assignments and clone size from that table. The table has under 75,000 clones, 80% to 90% seen once. Germline lookup yields CDR1 MNHEY and CDR2 SVGAGI. The CDR3 is 14 residues long. J was trimmed by 0 bases and V by 6 bases; bases with no gene match: 2. The chain couples TRBV6-5 to TRBJ2-3; 8 nucleotides agree with TRBD1. The receptor's source is a man between 45 and 60 years old with acute or convalescent COVID-19. Material for sequencing was peripheral blood. DNA of the CDR3: TGTGCCAGCAGACGACAGGGGAGCACAGATACGCAGTATTTT. Its protein is CASRRQGSTDTQYF.